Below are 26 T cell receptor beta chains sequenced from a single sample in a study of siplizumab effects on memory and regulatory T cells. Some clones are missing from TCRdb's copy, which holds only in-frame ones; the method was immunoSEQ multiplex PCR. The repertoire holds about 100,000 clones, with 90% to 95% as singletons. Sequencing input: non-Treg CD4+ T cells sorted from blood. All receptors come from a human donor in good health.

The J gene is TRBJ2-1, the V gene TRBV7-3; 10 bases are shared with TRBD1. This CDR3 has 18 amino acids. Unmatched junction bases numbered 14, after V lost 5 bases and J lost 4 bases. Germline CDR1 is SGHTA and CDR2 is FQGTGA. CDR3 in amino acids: CASSPTGGKTDSYNEQFF. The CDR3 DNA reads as TGTGCCAGCAGCCCGACAGGGGGCAAGACAGACTCTTACAATGAGCAGTTCTTC.

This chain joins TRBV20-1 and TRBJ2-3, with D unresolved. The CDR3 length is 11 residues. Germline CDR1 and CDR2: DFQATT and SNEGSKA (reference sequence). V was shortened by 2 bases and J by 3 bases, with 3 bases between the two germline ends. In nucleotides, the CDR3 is TGCAGTGCTAGAATGACAGATACGCAGTATTTT. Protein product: CSARMTDTQYF.

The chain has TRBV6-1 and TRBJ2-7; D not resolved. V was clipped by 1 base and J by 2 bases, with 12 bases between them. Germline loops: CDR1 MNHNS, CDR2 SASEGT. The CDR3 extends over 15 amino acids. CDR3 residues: CASSEGRASTYEQYF. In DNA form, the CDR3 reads TGTGCCAGCAGTGAAGGTCGGGCAAGCACCTACGAGCAGTACTTC.

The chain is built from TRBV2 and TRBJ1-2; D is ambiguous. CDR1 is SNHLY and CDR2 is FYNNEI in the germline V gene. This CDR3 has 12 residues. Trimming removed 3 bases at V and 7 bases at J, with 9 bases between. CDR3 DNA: TGTGCCAGCAGTGAGCGGCAGCTTGGCTACACCTTC. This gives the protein CASSERQLGYTF.

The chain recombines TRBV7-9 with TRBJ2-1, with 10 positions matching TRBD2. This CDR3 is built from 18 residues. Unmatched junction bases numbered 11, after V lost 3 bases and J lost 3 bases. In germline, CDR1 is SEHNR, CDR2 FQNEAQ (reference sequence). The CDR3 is CASSLSGRAETIYNEQFF. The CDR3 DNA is TGTGCCAGCAGCTTGAGCGGGAGGGCCGAGACAATCTACAATGAGCAGTTCTTC. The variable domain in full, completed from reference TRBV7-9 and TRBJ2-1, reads DTGVSQNPRHKITKRGQNVTFRCDPISEHNRLYWYRQTLGQGPEFLTYFQNEAQLEKSRLLSDRFSAERPKGSFSTLEIQRTEQGDSAMYLCASSLSGRAETIYNEQFFGPGTRLTVL.

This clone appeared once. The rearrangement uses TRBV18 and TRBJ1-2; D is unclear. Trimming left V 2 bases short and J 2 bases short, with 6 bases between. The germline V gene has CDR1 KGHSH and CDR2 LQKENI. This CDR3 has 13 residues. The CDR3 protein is CASSPSENYGYTF. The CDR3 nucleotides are TGTGCCAGCTCACCATCGGAGAACTATGGCTACACCTTC.

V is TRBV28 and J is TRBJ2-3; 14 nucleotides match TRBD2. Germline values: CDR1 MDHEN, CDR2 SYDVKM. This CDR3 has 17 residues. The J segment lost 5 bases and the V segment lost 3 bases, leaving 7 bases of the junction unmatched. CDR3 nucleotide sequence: TGTGCCAGCAGTTTCGGGACTAGCGGGAGAGGCGGAGATACGCAGTATTTT. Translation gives CASSFGTSGRGGDTQYF.

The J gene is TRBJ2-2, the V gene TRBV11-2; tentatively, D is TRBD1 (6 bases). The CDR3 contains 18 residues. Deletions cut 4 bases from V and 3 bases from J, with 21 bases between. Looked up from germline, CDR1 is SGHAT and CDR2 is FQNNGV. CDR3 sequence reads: CASSSFAWGPGDTGELFF. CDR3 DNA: TGTGCCAGCAGCTCCTTCGCTTGGGGACCAGGGGACACCGGGGAGCTGTTTTTT.

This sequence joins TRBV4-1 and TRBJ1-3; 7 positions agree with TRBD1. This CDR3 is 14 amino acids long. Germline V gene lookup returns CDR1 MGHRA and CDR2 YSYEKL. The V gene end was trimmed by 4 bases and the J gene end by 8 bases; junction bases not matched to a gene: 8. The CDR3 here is CASSRTQGVDTIYF. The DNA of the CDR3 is TGCGCCAGCAGCCGCACCCAGGGGGTAGACACCATATATTTT.

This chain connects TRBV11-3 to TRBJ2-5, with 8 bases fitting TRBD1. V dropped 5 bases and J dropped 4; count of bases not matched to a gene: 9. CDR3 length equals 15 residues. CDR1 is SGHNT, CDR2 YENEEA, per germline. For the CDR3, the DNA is TGTGCCAGCAGCAAGACGGGACAGGCCACAGAGACCCAGTACTTC. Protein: CASSKTGQATETQYF.

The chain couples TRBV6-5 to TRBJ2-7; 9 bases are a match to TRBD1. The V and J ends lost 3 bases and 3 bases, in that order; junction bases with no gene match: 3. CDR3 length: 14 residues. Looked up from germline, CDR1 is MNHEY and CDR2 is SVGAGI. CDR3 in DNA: TGTGCCAGCAGTTATGGGACAGGGATCTACGAGCAGTACTTC. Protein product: CASSYGTGIYEQYF.

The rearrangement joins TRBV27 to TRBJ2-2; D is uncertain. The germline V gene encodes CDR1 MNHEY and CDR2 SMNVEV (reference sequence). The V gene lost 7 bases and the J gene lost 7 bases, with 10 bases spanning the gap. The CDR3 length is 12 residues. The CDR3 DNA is TGTGCCAGCACCACCGGGTACGGGGAGCTGTTTTTT. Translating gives CASTTGYGELFF.

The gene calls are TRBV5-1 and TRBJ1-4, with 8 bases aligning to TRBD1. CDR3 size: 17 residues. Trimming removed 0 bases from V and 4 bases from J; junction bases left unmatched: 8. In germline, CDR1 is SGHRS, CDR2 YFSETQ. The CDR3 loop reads CASSLVGDRRGNEKLFF. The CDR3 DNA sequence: TGCGCCAGCAGCTTGGTGGGGGACAGGCGGGGTAATGAAAAACTGTTTTTT. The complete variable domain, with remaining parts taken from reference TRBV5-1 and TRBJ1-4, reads KAGVTQTPRYLIKTRGQQVTLSCSPISGHRSVSWYQQTPGQGLQFLFEYFSETQRNKGNFPGRFSGRQFSNSRSEMNVSTLELGDSALYLCASSLVGDRRGNEKLFFGSGTQLSVL.

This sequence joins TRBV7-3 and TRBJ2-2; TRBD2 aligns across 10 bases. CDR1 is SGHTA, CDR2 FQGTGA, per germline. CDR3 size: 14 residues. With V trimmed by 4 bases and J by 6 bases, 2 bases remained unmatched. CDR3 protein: CASSWTSGPGELFF. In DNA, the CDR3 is TGTGCCAGCAGCTGGACTAGCGGTCCCGGGGAGCTGTTTTTT.

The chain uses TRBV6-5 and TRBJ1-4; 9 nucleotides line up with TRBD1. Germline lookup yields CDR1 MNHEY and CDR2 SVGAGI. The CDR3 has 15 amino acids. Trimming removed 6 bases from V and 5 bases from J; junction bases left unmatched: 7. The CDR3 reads CASRAPTGGNEKLFF. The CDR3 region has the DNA TGTGCCAGCAGAGCCCCGACAGGGGGAAATGAAAAACTGTTTTTT.

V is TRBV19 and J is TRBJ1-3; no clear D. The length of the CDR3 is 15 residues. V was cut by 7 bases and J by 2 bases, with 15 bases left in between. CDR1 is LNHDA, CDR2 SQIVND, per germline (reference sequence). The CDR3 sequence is CASMVRSTTGNTIYF. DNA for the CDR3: TGTGCCAGTATGGTAAGGAGCACAACTGGAAACACCATATATTTT.

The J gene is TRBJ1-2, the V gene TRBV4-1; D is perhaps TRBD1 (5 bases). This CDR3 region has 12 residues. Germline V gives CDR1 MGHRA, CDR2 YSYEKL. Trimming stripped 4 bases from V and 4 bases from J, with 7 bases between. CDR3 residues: CASSPDSYGYTF. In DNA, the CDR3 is TGCGCCAGCAGCCCCGACAGCTATGGCTACACCTTC.

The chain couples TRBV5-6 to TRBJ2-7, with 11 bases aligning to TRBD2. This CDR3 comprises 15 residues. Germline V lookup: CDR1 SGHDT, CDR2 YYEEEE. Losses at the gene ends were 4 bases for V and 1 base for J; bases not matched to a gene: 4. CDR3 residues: CASSDWTSGSYEQYF. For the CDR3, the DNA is TGTGCCAGCAGCGACTGGACTAGCGGGTCCTACGAGCAGTACTTC.

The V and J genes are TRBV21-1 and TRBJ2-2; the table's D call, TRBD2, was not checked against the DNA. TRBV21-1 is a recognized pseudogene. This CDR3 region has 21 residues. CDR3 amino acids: CASSKTHSPGLAGEEAGELFF. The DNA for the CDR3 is TGTGCCAGCAGCAAAACCCATTCTCCGGGACTAGCGGGAGAGGAAGCCGGGGAGCTGTTTTTT.

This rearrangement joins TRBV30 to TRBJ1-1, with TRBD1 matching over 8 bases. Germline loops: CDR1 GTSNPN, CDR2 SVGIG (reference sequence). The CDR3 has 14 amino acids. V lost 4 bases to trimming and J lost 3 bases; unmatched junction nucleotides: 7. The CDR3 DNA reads TGTGCCTGGATTAACAGGGGGAGGTACACTGAAGCTTTCTTT. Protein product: CAWINRGRYTEAFF.

DNA for the CDR3: TGTGCCAGCAGACTACAGGGACCCAACACTGAAGCTTTCTTT. Its protein is CASRLQGPNTEAFF. The chain recombines TRBV28 with TRBJ1-1, with D possibly matching TRBD1 (6 bases). V was trimmed by 6 bases and J by 2 bases, leaving 13 bases between them. The CDR3 consists of 14 residues. CDR1 is MDHEN and CDR2 is SYDVKM in the germline V gene. The whole variable domain, remainder taken from reference TRBV28 and TRBJ1-1, is DVKVTQSSRYLVKRTGEKVFLECVQDMDHENMFWYRQDPGLGLRLIYFSYDVKMKEKGDIPEGYSVSREKKERFSLILESASTNQTSMYLCASRLQGPNTEAFFGQGTRLTVV.

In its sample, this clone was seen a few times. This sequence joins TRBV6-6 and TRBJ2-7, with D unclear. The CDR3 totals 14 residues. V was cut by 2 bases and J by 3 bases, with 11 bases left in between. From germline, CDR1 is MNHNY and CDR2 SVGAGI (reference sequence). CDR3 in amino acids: CASSYQGPRYEQYF. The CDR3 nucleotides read TGTGCCAGCAGTTACCAAGGACCGCGCTACGAGCAGTACTTC.

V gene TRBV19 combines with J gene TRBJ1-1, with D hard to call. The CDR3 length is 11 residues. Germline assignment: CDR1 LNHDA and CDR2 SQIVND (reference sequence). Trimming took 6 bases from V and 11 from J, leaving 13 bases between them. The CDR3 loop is CASSQLSKAFF. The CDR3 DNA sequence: TGTGCCAGTAGCCAGTTGAGTAAGGCTTTCTTT.

The CDR3 sequence: CASREGQGRIYEQYF. The CDR3 DNA reads TGCGCCAGCAGGGAGGGACAGGGGAGGATCTACGAGCAGTACTTC. This sequence joins TRBV10-2 and TRBJ2-7, with 10 bases aligning to TRBD1. The CDR3 runs to 15 residues. Germline-derived CDR1 and CDR2 are WSHSY and SAAADI. J lost 3 bases, V lost 6 bases, and 8 bases had no gene match.

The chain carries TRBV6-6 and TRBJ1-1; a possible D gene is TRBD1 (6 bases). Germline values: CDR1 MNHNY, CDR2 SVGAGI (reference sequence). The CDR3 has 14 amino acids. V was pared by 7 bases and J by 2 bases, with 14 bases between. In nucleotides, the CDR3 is TGTGCCAGCACCCCGGGGGGGACAAACACTGAAGCTTTCTTT. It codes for CASTPGGTNTEAFF.

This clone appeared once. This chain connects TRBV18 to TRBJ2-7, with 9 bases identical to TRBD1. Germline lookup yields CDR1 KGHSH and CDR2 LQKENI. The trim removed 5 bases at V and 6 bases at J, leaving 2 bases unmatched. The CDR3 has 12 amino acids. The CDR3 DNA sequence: TGTGCCAGCTCAAGGGACAGGGTCGAGCAGTACTTC. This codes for CASSRDRVEQYF.